The clone carrying this T cell receptor beta chain was counted once. The CDR3 is 14 amino acids. Germline V lookup: CDR1 SGHNT, CDR2 YENEEA. Trimming left V 0 bases short and J 9 bases short, with 12 bases between. These data belong to a study of long-term antiretroviral therapy in people with HIV. The authors ran the immunoSEQ assay, v3.0, at survey level. This table comes from immunoSEQ multiplex PCR, and its TCRdb copy is limited to in-frame clones, with some not included. The data show 34,000 or so clones, with roughly 82% seen just once and roughly 6.6% held by the top ten. None of the participants with HIV were treated outside the United States.

The sequences come from unsorted PBMCs, collected 0.6 years after starting antiretroviral therapy. The sequence was collected from a man younger than 35 with HIV. The chain is built from TRBV11-3 and TRBJ2-1, with TRBD2 as a possible D gene (6 bases). CDR3 bases: TGTGCCAGCAGCTTAGATCGCCGGGGAGGTGAGCAGTTCTTC. Translation: CASSLDRRGGEQFF. The full variable domain, rest sourced from reference TRBV11-3 and TRBJ2-1, is EAGVVQSPRYKIIEKKQPVAFWCNPISGHNTLYWYLQNLGQGPELLIRYENEEAVDDSQLPKDRFSAERLKGVDSTLKIQPAELGDSAVYLCASSLDRRGGEQFFGPGTRLTVL.